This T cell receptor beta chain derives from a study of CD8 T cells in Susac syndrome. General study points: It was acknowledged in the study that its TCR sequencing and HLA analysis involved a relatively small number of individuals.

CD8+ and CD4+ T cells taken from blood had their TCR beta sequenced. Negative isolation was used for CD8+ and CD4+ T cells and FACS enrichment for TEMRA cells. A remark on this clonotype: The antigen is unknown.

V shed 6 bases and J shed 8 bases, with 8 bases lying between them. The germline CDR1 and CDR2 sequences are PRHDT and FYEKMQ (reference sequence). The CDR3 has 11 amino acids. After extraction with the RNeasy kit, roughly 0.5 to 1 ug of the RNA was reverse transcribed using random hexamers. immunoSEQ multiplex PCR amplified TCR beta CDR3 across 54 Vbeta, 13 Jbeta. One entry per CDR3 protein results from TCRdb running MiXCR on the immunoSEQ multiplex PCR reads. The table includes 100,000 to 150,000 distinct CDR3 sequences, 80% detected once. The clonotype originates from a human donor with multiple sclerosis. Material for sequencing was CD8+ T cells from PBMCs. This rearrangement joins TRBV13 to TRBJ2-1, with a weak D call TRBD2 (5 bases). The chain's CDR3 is CASSGSYEQFF. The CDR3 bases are TGTGCCAGCAGTGGGAGTTATGAGCAGTTCTTC.